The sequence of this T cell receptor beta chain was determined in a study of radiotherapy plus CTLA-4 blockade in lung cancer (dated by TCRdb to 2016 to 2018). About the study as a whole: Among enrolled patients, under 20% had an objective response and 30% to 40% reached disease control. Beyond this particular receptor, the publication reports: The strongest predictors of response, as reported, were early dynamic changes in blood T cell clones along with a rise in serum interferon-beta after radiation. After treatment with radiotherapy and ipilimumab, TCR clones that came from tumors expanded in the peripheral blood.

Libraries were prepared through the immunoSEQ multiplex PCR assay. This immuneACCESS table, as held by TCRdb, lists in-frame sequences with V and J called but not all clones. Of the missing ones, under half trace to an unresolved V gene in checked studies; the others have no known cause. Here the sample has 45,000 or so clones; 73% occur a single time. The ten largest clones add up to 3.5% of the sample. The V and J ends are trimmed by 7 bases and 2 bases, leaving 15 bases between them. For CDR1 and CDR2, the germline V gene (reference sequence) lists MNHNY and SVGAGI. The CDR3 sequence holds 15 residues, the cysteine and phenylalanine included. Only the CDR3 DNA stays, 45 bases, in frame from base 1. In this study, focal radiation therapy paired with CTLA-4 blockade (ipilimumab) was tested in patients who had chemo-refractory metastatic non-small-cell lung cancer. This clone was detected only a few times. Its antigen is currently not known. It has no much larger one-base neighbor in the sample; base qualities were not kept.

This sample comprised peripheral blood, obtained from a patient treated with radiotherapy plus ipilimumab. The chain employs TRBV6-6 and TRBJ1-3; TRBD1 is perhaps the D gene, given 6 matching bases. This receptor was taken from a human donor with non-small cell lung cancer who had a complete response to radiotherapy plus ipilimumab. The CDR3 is CASTANSGAGNTIYF. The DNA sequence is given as TGTGCCAGCACCGCGAATTCAGGGGCTGGAAACACCATATATTTT.